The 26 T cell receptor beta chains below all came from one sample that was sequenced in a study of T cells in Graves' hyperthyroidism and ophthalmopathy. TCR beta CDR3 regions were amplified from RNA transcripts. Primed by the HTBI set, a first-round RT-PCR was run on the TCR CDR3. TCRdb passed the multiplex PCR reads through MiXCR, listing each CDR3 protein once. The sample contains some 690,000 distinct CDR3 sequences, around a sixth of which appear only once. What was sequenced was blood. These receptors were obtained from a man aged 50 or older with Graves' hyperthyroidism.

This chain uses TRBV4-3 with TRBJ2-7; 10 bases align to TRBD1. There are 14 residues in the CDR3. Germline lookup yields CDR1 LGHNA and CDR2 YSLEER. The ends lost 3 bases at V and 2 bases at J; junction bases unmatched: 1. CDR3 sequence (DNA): TGCGCCAGCAGCCAGGACAGGGGGACCTACGAGCAGTACTTC. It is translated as CASSQDRGTYEQYF.

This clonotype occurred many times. The CDR3 region has the DNA TGCGCCAGCAGCTTGGCGGGGGTTTGGAATGAGCAGTTCTTC. This sequence encodes CASSLAGVWNEQFF. This chain connects TRBV5-1 to TRBJ2-1; D might be TRBD2 (6 bases). Between the trimmed V and J ends, which lost 0 bases and 7 bases, there was a span of 11 bases. The CDR3 totals 14 residues. Looked up from germline, CDR1 is SGHRS and CDR2 is YFSETQ.

The CDR3 protein is CASSKGTLHSQETQYF. The CDR3 DNA is TGCGCCAGCAGCAAGGGGACCCTCCACTCCCAAGAGACCCAGTACTTC. The V call is TRBV5-1, the J call TRBJ2-5, with D tentatively TRBD1 or TRBD2 (5 bases each). V lost 4 bases and J lost 1, with 17 bases in between. The CDR3 covers 16 residues. Looked up from germline, CDR1 is SGHRS and CDR2 is YFSETQ.

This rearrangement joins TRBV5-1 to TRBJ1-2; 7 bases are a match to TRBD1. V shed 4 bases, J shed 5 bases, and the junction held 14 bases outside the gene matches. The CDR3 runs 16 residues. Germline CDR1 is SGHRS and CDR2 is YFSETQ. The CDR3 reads CASSQRRQGQGYGYTF. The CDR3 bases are TGCGCCAGCAGCCAACGTAGACAGGGCCAGGGGTATGGCTACACCTTC.

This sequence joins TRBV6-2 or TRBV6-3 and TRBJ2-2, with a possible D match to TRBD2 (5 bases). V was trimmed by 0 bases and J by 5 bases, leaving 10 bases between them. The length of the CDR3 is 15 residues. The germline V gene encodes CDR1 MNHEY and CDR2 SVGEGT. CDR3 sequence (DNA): TGTGCCAGCAGTTACTCGATTCCGGGGACCGGGGAGCTGTTTTTT. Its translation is CASSYSIPGTGELFF.

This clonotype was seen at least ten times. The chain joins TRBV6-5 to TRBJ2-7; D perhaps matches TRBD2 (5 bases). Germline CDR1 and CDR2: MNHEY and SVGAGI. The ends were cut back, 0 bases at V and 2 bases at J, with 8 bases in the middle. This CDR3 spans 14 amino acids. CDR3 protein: CASSYSRGTYEQYF. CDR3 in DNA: TGTGCCAGCAGTTACTCTCGGGGAACCTACGAGCAGTACTTC.

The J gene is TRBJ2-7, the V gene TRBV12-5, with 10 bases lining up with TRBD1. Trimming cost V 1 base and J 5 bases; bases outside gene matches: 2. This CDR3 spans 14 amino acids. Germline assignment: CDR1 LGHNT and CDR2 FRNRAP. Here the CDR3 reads CASGLGQGAHEQYF. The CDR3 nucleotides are TGTGCTAGTGGTTTGGGACAGGGGGCCCACGAGCAGTACTTC.

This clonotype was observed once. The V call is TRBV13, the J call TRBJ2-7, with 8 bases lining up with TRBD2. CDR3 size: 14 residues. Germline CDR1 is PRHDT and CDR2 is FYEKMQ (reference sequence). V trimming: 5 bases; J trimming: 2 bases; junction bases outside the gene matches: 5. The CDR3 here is CASSQRGRPYEQYF. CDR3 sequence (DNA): TGTGCCAGCAGCCAGCGGGGGAGACCCTACGAGCAGTACTTC.

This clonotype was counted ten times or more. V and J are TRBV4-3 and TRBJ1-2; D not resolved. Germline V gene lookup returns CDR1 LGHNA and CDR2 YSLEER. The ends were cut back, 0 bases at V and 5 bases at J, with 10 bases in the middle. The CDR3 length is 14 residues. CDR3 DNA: TGCGCCAGCAGCCAAGACGTGGGCCCTTATGGCTACACCTTC. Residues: CASSQDVGPYGYTF.

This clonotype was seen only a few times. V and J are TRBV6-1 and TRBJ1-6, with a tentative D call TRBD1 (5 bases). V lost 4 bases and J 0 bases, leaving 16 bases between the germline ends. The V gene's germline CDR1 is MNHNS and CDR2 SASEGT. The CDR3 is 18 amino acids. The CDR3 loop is CASSGGTVESSYNSPLHF. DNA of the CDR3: TGTGCCAGCAGTGGGGGGACTGTTGAAAGCTCCTATAATTCACCCCTCCACTTT.

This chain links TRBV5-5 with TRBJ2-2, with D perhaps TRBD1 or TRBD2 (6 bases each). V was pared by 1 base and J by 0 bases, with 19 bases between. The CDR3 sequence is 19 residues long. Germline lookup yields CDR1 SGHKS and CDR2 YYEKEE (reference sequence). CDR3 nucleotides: TGTGCCAGCAGCTTGAGTGGGGGGCGGGTCCTAACGAACACCGGGGAGCTGTTTTTT. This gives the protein CASSLSGGRVLTNTGELFF. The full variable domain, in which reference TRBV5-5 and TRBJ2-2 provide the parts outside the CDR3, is DAGVTQSPTHLIKTRGQQVTLRCSPISGHKSVSWYQQVLGQGPQFIFQYYEKEERGRGNFPDRFSARQFPNYSSELNVNALLLGDSALYLCASSLSGGRVLTNTGELFFGEGSRLTVL.

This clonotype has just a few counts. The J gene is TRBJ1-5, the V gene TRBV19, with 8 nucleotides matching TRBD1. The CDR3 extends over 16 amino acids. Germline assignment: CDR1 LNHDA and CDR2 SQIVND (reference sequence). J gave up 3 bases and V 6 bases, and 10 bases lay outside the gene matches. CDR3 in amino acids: CASRPYDRGDNQPQHF. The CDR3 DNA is TGTGCCAGTAGACCGTACGACAGGGGCGACAATCAGCCCCAGCATTTT. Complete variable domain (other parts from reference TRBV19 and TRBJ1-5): DGGITQSPKYLFRKEGQNVTLSCEQNLNHDAMYWYRQDPGQGLRLIYYSQIVNDFQKGDIAEGYSVSREKKESFPLTVTSAQKNPTAFYLCASRPYDRGDNQPQHFGDGTRLSIL.

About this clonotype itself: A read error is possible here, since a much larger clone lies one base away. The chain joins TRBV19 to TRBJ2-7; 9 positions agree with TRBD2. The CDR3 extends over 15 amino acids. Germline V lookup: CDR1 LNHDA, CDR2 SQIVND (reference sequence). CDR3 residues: CASSLTSGTSYGQYF. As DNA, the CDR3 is TGTGCCAGTAGTCTGACTAGCGGTACTTCCTACGGGCAGTACTTC. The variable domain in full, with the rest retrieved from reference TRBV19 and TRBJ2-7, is DGGITQSPKYLFRKEGQNVTLSCEQNLNHDAMYWYRQDPGQGLRLIYYSQIVNDFQKGDIAEGYSVSREKKESFPLTVTSAQKNPTAFYLCASSLTSGTSYGQYFGPGTRLTVT.

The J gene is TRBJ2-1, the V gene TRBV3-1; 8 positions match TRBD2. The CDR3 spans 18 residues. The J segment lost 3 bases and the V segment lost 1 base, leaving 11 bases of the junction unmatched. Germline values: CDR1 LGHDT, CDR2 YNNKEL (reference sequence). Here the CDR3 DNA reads TGTGCCAGCAGCCAAGGTCCCGGGGGGGGGGAAAACTACAATGAGCAGTTCTTC. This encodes CASSQGPGGGENYNEQFF.

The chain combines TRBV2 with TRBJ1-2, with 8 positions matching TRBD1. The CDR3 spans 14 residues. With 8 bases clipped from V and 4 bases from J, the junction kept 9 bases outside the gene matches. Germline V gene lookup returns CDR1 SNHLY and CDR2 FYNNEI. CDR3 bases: TGTGCCAGCGCCGACGCCGGGACAGGCTATGGCTACACCTTC. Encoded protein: CASADAGTGYGYTF. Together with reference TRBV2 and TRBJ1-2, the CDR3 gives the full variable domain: EPEVTQTPSHQVTQMGQEVILRCVPISNHLYFYWYRQILGQKVEFLVSFYNNEISEKSEIFDDQFSVERPDGSNFTLKIRSTKLEDSAMYFCASADAGTGYGYTFGSGTRLTVV.

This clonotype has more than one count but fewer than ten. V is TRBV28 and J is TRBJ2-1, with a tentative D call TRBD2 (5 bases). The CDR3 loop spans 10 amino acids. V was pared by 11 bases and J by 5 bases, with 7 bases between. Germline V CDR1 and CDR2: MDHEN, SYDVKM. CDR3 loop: CAYGDNEQFF. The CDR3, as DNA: TGTGCCTACGGGGACAATGAGCAGTTCTTC.

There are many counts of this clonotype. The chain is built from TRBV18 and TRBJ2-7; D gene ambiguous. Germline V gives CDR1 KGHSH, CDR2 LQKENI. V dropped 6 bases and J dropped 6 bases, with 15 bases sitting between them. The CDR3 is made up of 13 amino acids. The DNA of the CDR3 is TGTGCCAGCTCGGCGAACCCGGATCGCGAGCAGTACTTC. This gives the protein CASSANPDREQYF. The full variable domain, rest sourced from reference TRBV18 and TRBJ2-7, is NAGVMQNPRHLVRRRGQEARLRCSPMKGHSHVYWYRQLPEEGLKFMVYLQKENIIDESGMPKERFSAEFPKEGPSILRIQQVVRGDSAAYFCASSANPDREQYFGPGTRLTVT.

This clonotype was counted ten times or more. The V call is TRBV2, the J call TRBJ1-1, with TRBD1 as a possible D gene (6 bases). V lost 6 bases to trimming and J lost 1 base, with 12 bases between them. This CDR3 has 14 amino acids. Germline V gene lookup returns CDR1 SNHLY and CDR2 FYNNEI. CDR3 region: CASRDRGQNTEAFF. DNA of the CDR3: TGTGCCAGCAGGGACAGAGGCCAGAACACTGAAGCTTTCTTT. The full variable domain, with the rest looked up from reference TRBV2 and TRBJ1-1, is EPEVTQTPSHQVTQMGQEVILRCVPISNHLYFYWYRQILGQKVEFLVSFYNNEISEKSEIFDDQFSVERPDGSNFTLKIRSTKLEDSAMYFCASRDRGQNTEAFFGQGTRLTVV.

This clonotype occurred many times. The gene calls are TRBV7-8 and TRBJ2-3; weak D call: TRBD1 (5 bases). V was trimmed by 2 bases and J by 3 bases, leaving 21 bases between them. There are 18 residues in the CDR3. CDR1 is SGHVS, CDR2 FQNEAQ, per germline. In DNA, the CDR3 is TGTGCCAGCAGCTTACAGGGTATTTTGGGATTCAGGACAGATACGCAGTATTTT. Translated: CASSLQGILGFRTDTQYF.

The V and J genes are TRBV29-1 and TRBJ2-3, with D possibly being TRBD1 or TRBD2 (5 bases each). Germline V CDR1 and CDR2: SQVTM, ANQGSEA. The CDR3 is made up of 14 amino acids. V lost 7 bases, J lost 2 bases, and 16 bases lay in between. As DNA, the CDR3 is TGCAGCGCCGCCGTTGGGACCGCCACAGATACGCAGTATTTT. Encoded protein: CSAAVGTATDTQYF.

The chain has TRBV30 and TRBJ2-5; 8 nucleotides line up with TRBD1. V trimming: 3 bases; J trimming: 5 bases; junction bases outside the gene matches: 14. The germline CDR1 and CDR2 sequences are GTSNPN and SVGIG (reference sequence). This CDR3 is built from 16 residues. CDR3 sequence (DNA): TGTGCCTGGAGCCGGCCTCGTCAGGGGGCCCGGGAGACCCAGTACTTC. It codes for CAWSRPRQGARETQYF.

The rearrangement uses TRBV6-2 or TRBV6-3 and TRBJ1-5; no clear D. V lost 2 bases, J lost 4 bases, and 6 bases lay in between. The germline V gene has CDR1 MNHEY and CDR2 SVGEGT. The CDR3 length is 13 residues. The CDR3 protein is CASSYVRNQPQHF. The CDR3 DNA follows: TGTGCCAGCAGTTACGTAAGAAATCAGCCCCAGCATTTT.

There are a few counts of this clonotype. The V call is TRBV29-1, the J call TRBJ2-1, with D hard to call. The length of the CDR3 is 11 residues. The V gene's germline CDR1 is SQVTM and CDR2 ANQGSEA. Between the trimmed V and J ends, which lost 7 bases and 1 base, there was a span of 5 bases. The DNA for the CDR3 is TGCAGCGCCCAATCCTACAATGAGCAGTTCTTC. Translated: CSAQSYNEQFF.

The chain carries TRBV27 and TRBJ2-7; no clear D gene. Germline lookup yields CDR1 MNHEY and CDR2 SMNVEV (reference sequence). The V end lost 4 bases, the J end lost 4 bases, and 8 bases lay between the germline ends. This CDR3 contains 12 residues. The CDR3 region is CASSSVGYEQYF. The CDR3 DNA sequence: TGTGCCAGCAGTTCCGTTGGGTACGAGCAGTACTTC.

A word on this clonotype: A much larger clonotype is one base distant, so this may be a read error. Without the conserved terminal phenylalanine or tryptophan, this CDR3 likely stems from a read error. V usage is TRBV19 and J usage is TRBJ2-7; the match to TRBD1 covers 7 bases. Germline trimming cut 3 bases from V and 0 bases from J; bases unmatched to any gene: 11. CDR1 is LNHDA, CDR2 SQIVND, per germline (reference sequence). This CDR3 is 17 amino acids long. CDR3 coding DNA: TGTGCCAGTAGTATGCCGACCGGACAGGAAAGCTCCTACGAGCAGTACCTC. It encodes CASSMPTGQESSYEQYL.

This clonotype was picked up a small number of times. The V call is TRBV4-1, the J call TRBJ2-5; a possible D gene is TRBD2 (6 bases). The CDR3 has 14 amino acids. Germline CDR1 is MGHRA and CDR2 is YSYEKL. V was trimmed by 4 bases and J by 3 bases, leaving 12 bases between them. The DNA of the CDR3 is TGCGCCAGCAGCCCAGGAGGGGTTGAAGAGACCCAGTACTTC. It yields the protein CASSPGGVEETQYF.